This TCR beta chain was sequenced for a study of T cells after yellow fever vaccination. Study summary: Low-cell-number fractions underwent preparation using SMART-Seq v4 Ultra Low Input.

On this clonotype: What it recognizes is unknown.

Making TCR cDNA involved 5'RACE template switching, which added UMIs and a universal primer site. TCRdb fed the 5' RACE reads into MiXCR, producing one record per CDR3 protein. This table holds around 610,000 distinct CDR3 sequences, roughly 14% found once. CDR1 is SGHTA, CDR2 FQGNSA, per germline. This CDR3 region has 16 residues. J lost 2 bases, V lost 5 bases, and 6 bases had no gene match. Whole-study findings and limits: Reappearance after the booster was observed for most primary-vaccination clones (roughly 96% CD4, almost 90% CD8).

This sample comprised PBMCs, obtained on the day of the yellow fever booster vaccination. The V call is TRBV7-2, the J call TRBJ2-7, with 13 bases that match TRBD2. The receptor's source is a man aged 25 to 40 who received the YFV17D yellow fever vaccine. The CDR3 here is CASSPGTSGTPYEQYF. In nucleotides, the CDR3 is TGTGCCAGCAGCCCCGGGACTAGCGGGACCCCCTACGAGCAGTACTTC. Full variable domain (outside the CDR3, taken from reference TRBV7-2 and TRBJ2-7): GAGVSQSPSNKVTEKGKDVELRCDPISGHTALYWYRQSLGQGLEFLIYFQGNSAPDKSGLPSDRFSAERTGGSVSTLTIQRTQQEDSAVYLCASSPGTSGTPYEQYFGPGTRLTVT.